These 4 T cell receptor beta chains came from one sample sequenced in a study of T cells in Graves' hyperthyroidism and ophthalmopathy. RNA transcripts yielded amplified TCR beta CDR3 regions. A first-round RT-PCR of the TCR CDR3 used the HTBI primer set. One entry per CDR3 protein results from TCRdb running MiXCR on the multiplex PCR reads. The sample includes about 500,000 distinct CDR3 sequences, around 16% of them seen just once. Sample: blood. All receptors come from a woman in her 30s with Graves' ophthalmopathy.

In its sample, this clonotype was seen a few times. This chain's CDR3 is CATSDPRLPDTQYF. CDR3 sequence (DNA): TGTGCCACCAGTGACCCAAGGCTGCCGGATACGCAGTATTTT. V and J are TRBV24-1 and TRBJ2-3; unclear D gene. The germline V and J ends were trimmed by 4 bases and 6 bases, with 13 bases remaining between them. This CDR3 is 14 amino acids long. The germline V gene encodes CDR1 KGHDR and CDR2 SFDVKD.

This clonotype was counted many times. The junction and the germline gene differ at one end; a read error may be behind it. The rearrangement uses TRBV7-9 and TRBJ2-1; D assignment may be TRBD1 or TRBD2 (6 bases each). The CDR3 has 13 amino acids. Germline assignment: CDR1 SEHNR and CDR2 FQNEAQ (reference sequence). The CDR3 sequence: CATSAGGRGEQFF. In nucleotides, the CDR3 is TGTGCCACCAGCGCTGGGGGGCGCGGTGAGCAGTTCTTC.

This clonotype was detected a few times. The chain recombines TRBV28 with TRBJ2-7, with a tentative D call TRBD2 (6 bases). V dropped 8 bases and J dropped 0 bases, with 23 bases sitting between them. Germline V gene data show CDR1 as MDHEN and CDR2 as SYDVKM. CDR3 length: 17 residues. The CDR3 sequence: CASLRKKGLLSSYEQYF. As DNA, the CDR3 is TGTGCCAGCCTACGAAAGAAGGGACTTCTAAGCTCCTACGAGCAGTACTTC.

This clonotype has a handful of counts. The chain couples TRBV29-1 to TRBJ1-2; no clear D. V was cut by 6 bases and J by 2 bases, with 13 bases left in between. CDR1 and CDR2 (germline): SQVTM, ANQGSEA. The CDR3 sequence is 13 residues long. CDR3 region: CSVIRPENYGYTF. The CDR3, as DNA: TGCAGCGTGATCCGACCGGAAAACTATGGCTACACCTTC.